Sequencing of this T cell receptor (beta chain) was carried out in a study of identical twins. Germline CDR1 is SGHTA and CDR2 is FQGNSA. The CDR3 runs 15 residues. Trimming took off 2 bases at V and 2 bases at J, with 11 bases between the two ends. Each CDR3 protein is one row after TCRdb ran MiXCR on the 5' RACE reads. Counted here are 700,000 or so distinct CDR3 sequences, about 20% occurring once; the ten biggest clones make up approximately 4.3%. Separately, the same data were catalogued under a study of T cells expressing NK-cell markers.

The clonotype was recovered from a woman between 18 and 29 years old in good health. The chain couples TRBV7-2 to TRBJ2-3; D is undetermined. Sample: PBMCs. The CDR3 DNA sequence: TGTGCCAGCAGCTTATTTGGAATGGTCACAGATACGCAGTATTTT. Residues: CASSLFGMVTDTQYF. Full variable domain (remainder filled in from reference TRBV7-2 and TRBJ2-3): GAGVSQSPSNKVTEKGKDVELRCDPISGHTALYWYRQSLGQGLEFLIYFQGNSAPDKSGLPSDRFSAERTGGSVSTLTIQRTQQEDSAVYLCASSLFGMVTDTQYFGPGTRLTVL.